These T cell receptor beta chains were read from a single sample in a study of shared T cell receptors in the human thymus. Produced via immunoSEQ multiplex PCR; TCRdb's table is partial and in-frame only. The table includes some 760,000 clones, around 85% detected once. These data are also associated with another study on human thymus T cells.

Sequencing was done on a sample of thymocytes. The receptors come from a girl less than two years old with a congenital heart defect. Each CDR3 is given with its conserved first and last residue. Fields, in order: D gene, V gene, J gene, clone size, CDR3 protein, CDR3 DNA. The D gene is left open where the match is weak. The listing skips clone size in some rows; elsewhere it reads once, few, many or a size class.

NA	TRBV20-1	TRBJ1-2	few	CSARVWGGDTF	TGCAGTGCTAGAGTGTGGGGAGGAGACACCTTC
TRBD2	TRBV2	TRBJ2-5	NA	CASTAGPSGTINQETQYF	TGTGCCAGCACTGCAGGGCCTAGCGGGACGATTAACCAAGAGACCCAGTACTTC
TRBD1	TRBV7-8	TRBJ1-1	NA	CAGSKKTGMNTEAFF	TGTGCCGGCAGCAAAAAGACAGGGATGAACACTGAAGCTTTCTTT
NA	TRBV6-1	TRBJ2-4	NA	CASSEVLNRVNF	TGTGCCAGCAGTGAAGTGTTGAACAGGGTGAACTTC
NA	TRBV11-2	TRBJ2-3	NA	CASSLDSGEGTDTQYF	TGTGCCAGCAGCTTAGACTCAGGGGAAGGCACAGATACGCAGTATTTT
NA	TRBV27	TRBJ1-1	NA	CASRSGINTEAFF	TGTGCCAGCAGATCGGGAATTAACACTGAAGCTTTCTTT
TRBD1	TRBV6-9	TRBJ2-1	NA	CASNKTGGSLCEQFF	TGTGCCAGCAACAAAACAGGGGGCTCCCTATGTGAGCAGTTCTTC
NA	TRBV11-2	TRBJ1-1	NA	CASSFERRGGTEAFF	TGTGCCAGCAGCTTCGAAAGGAGGGGGGGCACTGAAGCTTTCTTT
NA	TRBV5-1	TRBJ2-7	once	CASSLPSEFRYEQYF	TGCGCCAGCAGCCTCCCTAGTGAATTTCGCTACGAGCAGTACTTC
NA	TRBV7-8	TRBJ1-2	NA	CASSLPPGHPYYGYTF	TGTGCCAGCAGCTTACCTCCGGGACACCCTTACTATGGCTACACCTTC
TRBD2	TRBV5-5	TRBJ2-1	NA	CASSLAERGVFNEQFF	TGTGCCAGCAGCTTGGCCGAGCGGGGGGTCTTCAATGAGCAGTTCTTC
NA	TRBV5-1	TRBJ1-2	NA	CASSGGAGGLGYGYTF	TGCGCCAGCAGCGGAGGTGCAGGTGGCCTGGGCTATGGCTACACCTTC
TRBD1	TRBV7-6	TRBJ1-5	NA	CASSSNSGQGALSNQPQHF	TGTGCCAGCAGCTCGAATTCGGGACAGGGGGCTTTGAGCAATCAGCCCCAGCATTTT
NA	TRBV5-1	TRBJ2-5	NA	CASSLRNGNQETQYF	TGCGCCAGCAGCTTGAGGAACGGGAACCAAGAGACCCAGTACTTC
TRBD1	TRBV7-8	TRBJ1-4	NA	CASSPRDRVTGKLFF	TGTGCCAGCAGCCCTCGAGACAGGGTAACGGGGAAACTGTTTTTT
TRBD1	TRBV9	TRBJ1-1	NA	CASTFAGDRGIPLFMNTEAFF	TGTGCCAGCACCTTTGCCGGGGACAGGGGGATACCTTTGTTCATGAACACTGAAGCTTTCTTT
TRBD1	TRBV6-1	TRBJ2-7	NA	CASSEHGTVSYEQYF	TGTGCCAGCAGTGAACACGGGACAGTCTCCTACGAGCAGTACTTC
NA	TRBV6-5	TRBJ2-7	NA	CASSVSRSSYEQYF	TGTGCCAGCAGTGTAAGTCGGAGCTCCTACGAGCAGTACTTC
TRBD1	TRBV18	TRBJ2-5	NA	CASSRTGTGVETQYF	TGTGCCAGCTCACGGACCGGGACAGGGGTCGAGACCCAGTACTTC
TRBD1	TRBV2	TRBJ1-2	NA	CASSDGQGGGGYTF	TGTGCCAGCAGTGATGGACAGGGTGGTGGTGGCTACACCTTC
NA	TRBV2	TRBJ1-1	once	CASSEDRNTEAFF	TGTGCCAGCAGTGAAGACAGGAACACTGAAGCTTTCTTT
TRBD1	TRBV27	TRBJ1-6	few	CATKSPGQGTGSYNSPLHF	TGTGCCACCAAAAGTCCGGGACAGGGGACGGGCTCCTATAATTCACCCCTCCACTTT
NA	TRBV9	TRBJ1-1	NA	CASSPWGHNTEAFF	TGTGCCAGCAGCCCCTGGGGACATAACACTGAAGCTTTCTTT
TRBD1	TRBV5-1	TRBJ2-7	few	CASSLDRGRYEQYF	TGCGCCAGCAGCTTGGACAGGGGGAGATACGAGCAGTACTTC
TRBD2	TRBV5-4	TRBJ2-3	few	CASSTVENSSGGTDTQYF	TGTGCCAGCAGTACGGTGGAGAATTCTAGCGGGGGCACAGATACGCAGTATTTT
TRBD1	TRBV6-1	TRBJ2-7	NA	CASSENTGDRDYEQYF	TGTGCCAGCAGTGAAAATACCGGAGACAGGGATTACGAGCAGTACTTC
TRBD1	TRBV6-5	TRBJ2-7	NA	CASSYRTGNYEQYF	TGTGCCAGCAGTTACAGGACAGGAAACTACGAGCAGTACTTC
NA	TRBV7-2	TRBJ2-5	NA	CASSLAQLQGTTLAQETQYF	TGTGCCAGCAGCTTAGCGCAGTTGCAGGGGACGACATTAGCCCAAGAGACCCAGTACTTC
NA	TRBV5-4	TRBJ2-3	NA	CASKSTRHSTDTQYF	TGTGCCAGCAAGTCTACGAGACATAGCACAGATACGCAGTATTTT
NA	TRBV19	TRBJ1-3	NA	CASQGWSGNTIYF	TGTGCCAGCCAGGGGTGGTCTGGAAACACCATATATTTT
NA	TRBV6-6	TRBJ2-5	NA	CASTRLVSRLGETQYF	TGTGCCAGCACCCGACTAGTTAGTAGGCTGGGAGAGACCCAGTACTTC
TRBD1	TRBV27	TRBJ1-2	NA	CASSKQGFRVNGYTF	TGTGCCAGCAGTAAACAGGGGTTTCGGGTCAATGGCTACACCTTC
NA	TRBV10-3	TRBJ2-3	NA	CAISGRQVGTVGTQYF	TGTGCCATCAGTGGCCGACAGGTGGGGACGGTAGGGACGCAGTATTTT
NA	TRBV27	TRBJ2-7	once	CASSSTPQPRKGDEQYF	TGTGCCAGCAGTTCCACTCCACAGCCGAGAAAGGGGGACGAGCAGTACTTC
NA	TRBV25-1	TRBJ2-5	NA	CASSELAGTPIATQYF	TGTGCCAGCAGTGAATTAGCCGGGACTCCTATTGCGACCCAGTACTTC
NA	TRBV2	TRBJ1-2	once	CASSGTENNYGYTF	TGTGCCAGCAGTGGTACAGAAAATAACTATGGCTACACCTTC
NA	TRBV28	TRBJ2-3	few	CASTGGGTTDTQYF	TGTGCCAGCACGGGGGGCGGCACGACAGATACGCAGTATTTT
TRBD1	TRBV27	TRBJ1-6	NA	CASRPQGAVDNSPLHF	TGTGCCAGCAGACCACAGGGGGCGGTAGATAATTCACCCCTCCACTTT
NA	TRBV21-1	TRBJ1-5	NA	CASSNEGAYQPQHF	TGTGCCAGCAGCAATGAGGGGGCCTATCAGCCCCAGCATTTT
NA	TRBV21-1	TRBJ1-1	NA	CASSKKREEEAFF	TGTGCCAGCAGCAAAAAGCGGGAGGAAGAAGCTTTCTTT
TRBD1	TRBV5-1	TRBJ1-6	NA	CASSSGQGGSPLHF	TGCGCCAGCAGCTCGGGACAGGGGGGGTCACCCCTCCACTTT
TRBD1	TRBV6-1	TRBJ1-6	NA	CASSVSRQGDSSYNSPLHF	TGTGCCAGCAGTGTAAGTCGACAGGGGGACAGCTCCTATAATTCACCCCTCCACTTT
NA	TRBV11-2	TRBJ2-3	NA	CASSLAGTPDTQYF	TGTGCCAGCAGCTTAGCGGGTACCCCAGATACGCAGTATTTT
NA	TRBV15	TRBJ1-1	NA	CATSGHRVSTEAFF	TGTGCCACCAGCGGACATCGGGTATCCACTGAAGCTTTCTTT
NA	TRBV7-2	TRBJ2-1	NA	CASSLVLAGEQFF	TGTGCCAGCAGCTTAGTATTAGCTGGTGAGCAGTTCTTC
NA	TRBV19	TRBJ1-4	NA	CASSLRTNEKLFF	TGTGCCAGTAGTCTGAGAACTAATGAAAAACTGTTTTTT
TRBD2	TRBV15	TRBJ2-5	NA	CATRGVSLETQYF	TGTGCTACCCGGGGGGTTAGTTTGGAGACCCAGTACTTC
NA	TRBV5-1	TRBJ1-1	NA	CASSSGDTEAFF	TGCGCCAGCAGTTCAGGGGACACTGAAGCTTTCTTT